One and the same sample provided the 25 T cell receptor beta chains below, sequenced in a study of high-grade serous ovarian cancer treatment subgroups. Tumor tissue was taken before any definitive surgery or chemotherapy was given. Method: immunoSEQ multiplex PCR; TCRdb's copy keeps in-frame clones and lacks some. The sample includes thousands of clones, approximately 72% of them seen just once. The sequenced sample was tumor tissue. These receptors originate from a human donor with high-grade serous ovarian cancer.

The chain combines TRBV27 with TRBJ2-7, with TRBD1 as a possible D gene (6 bases). Trimming pared 8 bases from V and 4 bases from J, leaving 15 bases between. This CDR3 spans 13 amino acids. Germline V lookup: CDR1 MNHEY, CDR2 SMNVEV (reference sequence). CDR3 coding DNA: TGTGCCAGCGGTAGGACAGCAGAATACGAGCAGTACTTC. Amino acids: CASGRTAEYEQYF.

V gene TRBV5-1 combines with J gene TRBJ1-4; 7 bases line up with TRBD1. The CDR3 extends over 18 amino acids. V dropped 3 bases and J dropped 5; count of bases not matched to a gene: 16. Per germline, CDR1 SGHRS and CDR2 YFSETQ. The CDR3 sequence: CASSSTGLSILANEKLFF. The CDR3 DNA reads as TGCGCCAGCAGCTCGACAGGGCTTTCCATCCTTGCGAATGAAAAACTGTTTTTT.

The V gene is TRBV18, the J gene TRBJ2-7; tentative D call: TRBD1 (6 bases). The V and J ends lost 4 bases and 7 bases respectively, with 17 bases between them. The CDR3 consists of 14 residues. Germline V gene data show CDR1 as KGHSH and CDR2 as LQKENI. This chain's CDR3 is CASSLDSGEGEQYF. The CDR3 bases are TGTGCCAGCTCACTGGACTCAGGGGAAGGAGAGCAGTACTTC.

The genes are TRBV6-6 and TRBJ2-1; TRBD2 matches 8 bases. V lost 4 bases to trimming and J lost 6 bases; unmatched junction nucleotides: 8. The CDR3 runs 15 residues. The germline gives CDR1 MNHNY, CDR2 SVGAGI (reference sequence). CDR3 sequence: CASSSPGTRGNEQFF. CDR3 DNA: TGTGCCAGCAGTTCCCCCGGGACTAGGGGCAATGAGCAGTTCTTC.

The chain is built from TRBV5-6 and TRBJ1-1; possibly TRBD1 for D (6 bases). The CDR3 has 16 amino acids. Per the germline V gene, CDR1 is SGHDT and CDR2 is YYEEEE. V lost 0 bases, J lost 4 bases, and 16 bases lay in between. CDR3 protein: CASSLGPRQEGTEAFF. The CDR3 coding sequence is TGTGCCAGCAGCTTGGGCCCCCGACAGGAGGGCACTGAAGCTTTCTTT.

The chain joins TRBV28 to TRBJ1-3; D unclear. This CDR3 comprises 16 residues. Trimming pared 6 bases from V and 0 bases from J, leaving 15 bases between. The germline V gene has CDR1 MDHEN and CDR2 SYDVKM. CDR3: CASSPVEALSGNTIYF. The CDR3 DNA is TGTGCCAGCAGCCCCGTGGAGGCCCTCTCTGGAAACACCATATATTTT.

This chain links TRBV18 with TRBJ1-4, with D unresolved. Germline CDR1 is KGHSH and CDR2 is LQKENI. CDR3 length equals 12 residues. V shed 3 bases and J shed 8 bases, with 7 bases lying between them. This chain's CDR3 is CASSPSAEKLFF. The CDR3 nucleotides read TGTGCCAGCTCACCCTCCGCCGAAAAACTGTTTTTT.

This chain links TRBV5-4 with TRBJ2-1; D may be TRBD1 (5 bases). The germline V gene has CDR1 SGHNT and CDR2 YYREEE (reference sequence). The CDR3 has 12 amino acids. V was shortened by 5 bases and J by 7 bases, with 10 bases between the two germline ends. CDR3 loop: CASSFDSNEQFF. CDR3 DNA: TGTGCCAGCAGTTTCGACAGTAATGAGCAGTTCTTC.

This chain uses TRBV9 with TRBJ2-7; no reliable D call. Per germline, CDR1 SGDLS and CDR2 YYNGEE. V shed 0 bases and J shed 1 base, with 8 bases lying between them. The length of the CDR3 is 14 residues. This CDR3 reads CASSVEGMSYEQYF. CDR3 DNA sequence: TGTGCCAGCAGCGTAGAAGGGATGTCCTACGAGCAGTACTTC.

The V and J genes are TRBV6-8 and TRBJ2-1; TRBD2 aligns across 10 bases. V was clipped by 5 bases and J by 6 bases; unmatched bases: 10. The CDR3 is 16 amino acids. Germline V gene data show CDR1 as MNHGY and CDR2 as SAAAGT. CDR3 DNA sequence: TGTGCCAGCAGTATCCTAAGCGGGGGGGTTTGCAATGAGCAGTTCTTC. Amino acid sequence: CASSILSGGVCNEQFF.

The chain recombines TRBV10-3 with TRBJ1-5; 8 positions match TRBD1. The CDR3 is made up of 13 amino acids. V lost 4 bases and J lost 6; bases outside the gene matches: 2. The germline V gene encodes CDR1 ENHRY and CDR2 SYGVKD. The DNA for the CDR3 is TGTGCCATCAGTGGGACAGGGAGTCAGCCCCAGCATTTT. Protein product: CAISGTGSQPQHF.

V gene TRBV4-3 combines with J gene TRBJ2-3; the D gene could be TRBD1 or TRBD2 (6 bases each). Trimming removed 0 bases from V and 3 bases from J, with 19 bases in between. Germline V gene sequence: CDR1 LGHNA, CDR2 YSLEER. This CDR3 contains 18 residues. CDR3 amino acids: CASSQDLEGGGPTDTQYF. CDR3 nucleotide sequence: TGCGCCAGCAGCCAAGATCTGGAAGGAGGGGGTCCAACAGATACGCAGTATTTT.

The genes are TRBV5-1 and TRBJ2-2; 7 bases are a match to TRBD1. The CDR3 spans 15 residues. Trimming took 1 base from V and 4 from J; bases not matched to a gene: 4. CDR1 is SGHRS, CDR2 YFSETQ, per germline. The CDR3 region has the DNA TGCGCCAGCAGCTTGACAGGGGAATTCACCGGGGAGCTGTTTTTT. Amino acids: CASSLTGEFTGELFF.

Regarding this clone: The same CDR3 is also encoded by other DNA sequences in this sample. This chain connects TRBV1 to TRBJ2-3; TRBD2, the table's D call, was not compared with the DNA. TRBV1 is termed a pseudogene. This CDR3 has 16 residues. The CDR3 sequence is CTSSPGGAGGPDTQYF. The DNA of the CDR3 is TGCACCAGCAGCCCGGGGGGGGCGGGGGGGCCAGATACGCAGTATTTT.

This chain joins TRBV10-3 and TRBJ2-1; unclear D gene. The CDR3 has 11 residues. The V end lost 1 base, the J end lost 9 bases, and 4 bases lay between the germline ends. Germline lookup yields CDR1 ENHRY and CDR2 SYGVKD. CDR3: CAISEYGEQFF. CDR3 nucleotide sequence: TGTGCCATCAGTGAGTATGGTGAGCAGTTCTTC.

The chain employs TRBV9 and TRBJ2-1, with D tentatively TRBD1 (5 bases). V shed 3 bases and J shed 2 bases, with 6 bases lying between them. From germline, CDR1 is SGDLS and CDR2 YYNGEE. This CDR3 spans 13 amino acids. The CDR3: CASSGGTYNEQFF. DNA for the CDR3: TGTGCCAGCAGCGGGGGCACCTACAATGAGCAGTTCTTC.

CDR3 sequence: CASSLVPSGDTYNEQFF. CDR3 DNA: TGCGCCAGCAGCTTGGTCCCTAGCGGGGACACCTACAATGAGCAGTTCTTC. The rearrangement uses TRBV5-1 and TRBJ2-1; TRBD2 agrees at 9 bases. CDR3 length equals 17 residues. The germline V gene has CDR1 SGHRS and CDR2 YFSETQ. The junction had 6 bases not matched to a gene; V was cut back by 0 bases and J by 2 bases.

The chain employs TRBV11-3 and TRBJ1-5; tentative D call: TRBD1 (6 bases). Trimming took off 3 bases at V and 3 bases at J, with 12 bases between the two ends. CDR3 size: 15 residues. Germline loops: CDR1 SGHNT, CDR2 YENEEA. The chain's CDR3 is CASSLGWDTNQPQHF. The CDR3 nucleotides read TGTGCCAGCAGCTTGGGATGGGACACCAATCAGCCCCAGCATTTT.

This clone was observed a few times. Other nucleotide sequences from this sample produce the same CDR3. V and J are TRBV10-2 and TRBJ1-5, with D possibly matching TRBD1 (5 bases). The V end was cut by 3 bases, the J end by 6 bases, with 12 bases between. From germline, CDR1 is WSHSY and CDR2 SAAADI. This CDR3 contains 14 residues. CDR3 region: CASSERQGGQPQHF. The CDR3, as DNA: TGCGCCAGCAGTGAAAGGCAGGGCGGTCAGCCCCAGCATTTT.

This chain links TRBV30 with TRBJ2-1, with D possibly being TRBD2 (6 bases). V lost 8 bases and J lost 0, with 17 bases in between. This CDR3 has 15 amino acids. Looked up from germline, CDR1 is GTSNPN and CDR2 is SVGIG (reference sequence). The CDR3 DNA reads TGTGCCGGATTCCCGGGACTCAACTCCTACAATGAGCAGTTCTTC. Protein sequence: CAGFPGLNSYNEQFF. Complete variable domain (other parts from reference TRBV30 and TRBJ2-1): SQTIHQWPATLVQPVGSPLSLECTVEGTSNPNLYWYRQAAGRGLQLLFYSVGIGQISSEVPQNLSASRPQDRQFILSSKKLLLSDSGFYLCAGFPGLNSYNEQFFGPGTRLTVL.

This rearrangement joins TRBV7-8 to TRBJ1-5; 7 nucleotides agree with TRBD1. The CDR3 is 14 residues long. V lost 1 base, J lost 11 bases, and 8 bases stayed unmatched. Germline values: CDR1 SGHVS, CDR2 FQNEAQ. For the CDR3, the DNA is TGTGCCAGCAGCTTAGGGACAGGCAACTGGGCCCAGCATTTT. This sequence encodes CASSLGTGNWAQHF.

This clone was recorded once. The V gene is TRBV11-2, the J gene TRBJ2-1, with 7 bases that match TRBD1. The germline V gene has CDR1 SGHAT and CDR2 FQNNGV. The V and J ends lost 0 bases and 4 bases, in that order; junction bases with no gene match: 0. This CDR3 contains 14 residues. CDR3 loop: CASSLETGYNEQFF. In DNA form, the CDR3 reads TGTGCCAGCAGCTTAGAGACAGGGTACAATGAGCAGTTCTTC. Combining the CDR3 with reference TRBV11-2 and TRBJ2-1 gives the whole variable domain EAGVAQSPRYKIIEKRQSVAFWCNPISGHATLYWYQQILGQGPKLLIQFQNNGVVDDSQLPKDRFSAERLKGVDSTLKIQPAKLEDSAVYLCASSLETGYNEQFFGPGTRLTVL.

This chain connects TRBV28 to TRBJ2-7; TRBD1 is a possible D gene (5 bases). V lost 6 bases, J lost 2 bases, and 17 bases lay in between. Germline CDR1 is MDHEN and CDR2 is SYDVKM. The CDR3 runs 15 residues. DNA of the CDR3: TGTGCCAGCAGCCCCCCGGCCGGACAAGCCTACGAGCAGTACTTC. Residues: CASSPPAGQAYEQYF.

The chain recombines TRBV19 with TRBJ1-2, with 9 bases that match TRBD1. Germline CDR1 and CDR2: LNHDA and SQIVND (reference sequence). Unmatched junction bases numbered 6, after V lost 11 bases and J lost 8 bases. CDR3 size: 11 residues. CDR3 protein: CAAGQGRGYTF. The CDR3 region has the DNA TGTGCCGCGGGACAGGGTAGGGGCTACACCTTC.

V gene TRBV2 combines with J gene TRBJ2-7; a weak D match, TRBD2 (5 bases). The CDR3 runs 14 residues. Trimming took 1 base from V and 2 from J, leaving 9 bases between them. Looked up from germline, CDR1 is SNHLY and CDR2 is FYNNEI. The CDR3 region is CASSEVSGPYEQYF. CDR3 DNA: TGTGCCAGCAGTGAAGTAAGCGGCCCCTACGAGCAGTACTTC.